A selection of T cell receptor beta chains follows, all from one sample in a study of cytotoxic CD8 clonotypes in ibrutinib-treated CLL. Repertoires were generated with immunoSEQ multiplex PCR, while TCRdb's copy carries only in-frame clones and drops some. The table shows roughly 150,000 clones, with roughly 80% occurring only once. The input for sequencing was PBMCs, taken after 24 months of ibrutinib treatment. The source is a human donor with chronic lymphocytic leukemia. Each CDR3 is given with its conserved first and last residue. The D gene is left open where the match is weak. Where a row states a size, it is once, few, many or the class of an expanded clone; other rows omit it.

D gene: TRBD2
J gene: TRBJ2-1
V gene: TRBV19
clone size: -
CDR3 DNA: TGTGCCAGTAGTGGACTAGCGGGATCCTACAATGAGCAGTTCTTC
CDR3 protein: CASSGLAGSYNEQFF

D gene: TRBD1
J gene: TRBJ1-4
V gene: TRBV29-1
clone size: once
CDR3 DNA: TGCAGCGCTGGGACAGGGAACGAAAAACTGTTTTTT
CDR3 protein: CSAGTGNEKLFF

D gene: TRBD2
J gene: TRBJ2-1
V gene: TRBV15
clone size: -
CDR3 DNA: TGTGCCACCAGCAAAGGGACTAGCGGGTCCCAAAATGAGCAGTTCTTC
CDR3 protein: CATSKGTSGSQNEQFF

D gene: -
J gene: TRBJ2-7
V gene: TRBV19
clone size: -
CDR3 DNA: TGTGCCAGTAGCAAAGGACAACATCACGAGCAGTACTTC
CDR3 protein: CASSKGQHHEQYF

D gene: TRBD2
J gene: TRBJ2-1
V gene: TRBV7-2
clone size: -
CDR3 DNA: TGTGCCAGCAGGTCGAGGACTAGCGCCGGCTCCTACAATGAGCAGTTCTTC
CDR3 protein: CASRSRTSAGSYNEQFF

D gene: TRBD1
J gene: TRBJ1-1
V gene: TRBV9
clone size: once
CDR3 DNA: TGTGCCAGCAGCGTAAAGGGGGCTGAGACTGAAGCTTTCTTT
CDR3 protein: CASSVKGAETEAFF

D gene: -
J gene: TRBJ1-2
V gene: TRBV6-6
clone size: -
CDR3 DNA: TGTGCCAGCAGAGAGACGGGGGGGTCTACCTATGGCTACACCTTC
CDR3 protein: CASRETGGSTYGYTF

D gene: -
J gene: TRBJ2-2
V gene: TRBV11-1
clone size: -
CDR3 DNA: TGTGCCAGCTCAGACAGCTATACCGGGGAGCTGTTTTTT
CDR3 protein: CASSDSYTGELFF

D gene: TRBD2
J gene: TRBJ2-3
V gene: TRBV4-2
clone size: -
CDR3 DNA: TGTGCCAGCAGCCAAGTTTCGACTAGCGGGGGGTTACAGTATTTT
CDR3 protein: CASSQVSTSGGLQYF

D gene: -
J gene: TRBJ1-2
V gene: TRBV5-6
clone size: -
CDR3 DNA: TGTGCCAGCAGCTTGGACAGGGTGATCTATGGCTACACCTTC
CDR3 protein: CASSLDRVIYGYTF

D gene: -
J gene: TRBJ2-7
V gene: TRBV2
clone size: -
CDR3 DNA: TGTGCCAGCAGCTCTGGGAGTTTCGAGCAGTACTTC
CDR3 protein: CASSSGSFEQYF

D gene: TRBD1
J gene: TRBJ2-7
V gene: TRBV4-1
clone size: -
CDR3 DNA: TGCGCCAGCAGTGTTGGCCCTCCGGAGACAGGGGGCTCCTACGAGCAGTACTTC
CDR3 protein: CASSVGPPETGGSYEQYF

D gene: -
J gene: TRBJ2-5
V gene: TRBV28
clone size: few
CDR3 DNA: TGTGCCAGCAGGGAAGAAGACAGGTTCGTGGAGACCCAGTACTTC
CDR3 protein: CASREEDRFVETQYF

D gene: -
J gene: TRBJ2-7
V gene: TRBV6-5
clone size: once
CDR3 DNA: TGTGCCAGCAGGTCCCGGGCGTGGGAGCAGTACTTC
CDR3 protein: CASRSRAWEQYF

D gene: -
J gene: TRBJ1-3
V gene: TRBV9
clone size: -
CDR3 DNA: TGTGCCAGCAGCGTAGTATCAGGTCTCTCTGGAAACACCATATATTTT
CDR3 protein: CASSVVSGLSGNTIYF

D gene: -
J gene: TRBJ2-7
V gene: TRBV6-6
clone size: -
CDR3 DNA: TGTGCCAGCAGAGGAACAGGGCTTGGATCCTACGAGCAGTACTTC
CDR3 protein: CASRGTGLGSYEQYF

D gene: -
J gene: TRBJ2-7
V gene: TRBV6-5
clone size: -
CDR3 DNA: TGTGCCAGCAGGGGTGCCTACGAGCAGTACTTC
CDR3 protein: CASRGAYEQYF

D gene: -
J gene: TRBJ2-3
V gene: TRBV4-3
clone size: -
CDR3 DNA: TGCGCCAGCAGCCAAGATTGGACAGCTAGCACAGATACGCAGTATTTT
CDR3 protein: CASSQDWTASTDTQYF